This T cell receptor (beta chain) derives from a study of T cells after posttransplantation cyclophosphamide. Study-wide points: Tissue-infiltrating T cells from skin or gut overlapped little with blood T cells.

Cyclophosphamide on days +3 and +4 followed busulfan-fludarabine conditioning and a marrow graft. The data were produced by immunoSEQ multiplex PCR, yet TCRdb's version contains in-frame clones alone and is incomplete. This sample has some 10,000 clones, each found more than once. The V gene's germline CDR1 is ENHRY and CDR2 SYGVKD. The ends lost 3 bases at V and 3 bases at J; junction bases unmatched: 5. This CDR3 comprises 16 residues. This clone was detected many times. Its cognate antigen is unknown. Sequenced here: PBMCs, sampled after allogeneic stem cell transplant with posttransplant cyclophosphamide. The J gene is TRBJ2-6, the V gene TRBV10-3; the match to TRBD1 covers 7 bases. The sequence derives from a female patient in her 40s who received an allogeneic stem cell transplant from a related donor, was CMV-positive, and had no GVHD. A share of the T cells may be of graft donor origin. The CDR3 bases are TGTGCCATCAGTGACAAGGGGGCAAGTGGGGCCAACGTCCTGACTTTC. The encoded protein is CAISDKGASGANVLTF.